Shown below are 27 T cell receptor beta chains from a single sample sequenced in a study of blood T cell repertoires in COVID-19. This table comes from immunoSEQ multiplex PCR, and its TCRdb copy is limited to in-frame clones, with some not included. The sample lists 210,000 or so clones, 75% to 90% occurring once. The material sequenced was peripheral blood. Receptors were obtained from a man between 35 and 55 years old with acute or convalescent COVID-19.

As concerns this clone: Mismatch with germline at one junction end may stem from a read error. The chain carries TRBV18 and TRBJ1-1; 7 bases align to TRBD1. The germline V gene has CDR1 KGHSH and CDR2 LQKENI. The CDR3 totals 14 residues. CDR3 region: CVSSPAQGYTEAFF. The CDR3 DNA follows: TGTGTCAGCTCACCAGCACAGGGGTACACTGAAGCTTTCTTT.

The genes are TRBV3-1 (or the pseudogene TRBV3-2) and TRBJ2-5; TRBD1 agrees at 10 bases. Germline V CDR1 and CDR2: LGHDT, YNNKEL (reference sequence). The CDR3 is 15 residues long. V was clipped by 1 base and J by 2 bases; unmatched bases: 1. CDR3 sequence: CASSQGGQGQETQYF. CDR3 bases: TGTGCCAGCAGCCAAGGGGGACAGGGGCAAGAGACCCAGTACTTC.

This chain uses TRBV21-1 with TRBJ1-2; the table's D call TRBD1 went unverified against the DNA. TRBV21-1 is labeled a pseudogene. This CDR3 contains 17 residues. CDR3 sequence reads: CASSKGGCQKHNYGYTF. The CDR3 DNA reads TGTGCCAGCAGCAAAGGTGGTTGCCAGAAACATAACTATGGCTACACCTTC.

The rearrangement joins TRBV7-3 to TRBJ1-6; D perhaps matches TRBD1 (5 bases). Germline V gene sequence: CDR1 SGHTA, CDR2 FQGTGA. Trimming pared 1 base from V and 7 bases from J, leaving 14 bases between. CDR3 length: 16 residues. CDR3 nucleotide sequence: TGTGCCAGCAGCTTAAGAGCTAGGGGAGGGAATTCACCCCTCCACTTT. Its protein product is CASSLRARGGNSPLHF.

The chain couples TRBV5-6 to TRBJ2-1, with 10 bases fitting TRBD2. CDR1 is SGHDT and CDR2 is YYEEEE in the germline V gene. The CDR3 contains 17 residues. Trimming at V came to 5 bases and at J to 2 bases, leaving 10 bases not matched to a gene. As DNA, the CDR3 is TGTGCCAGCAGACAGCTAGCGGGGGTCTCGCCCTACAATGAGCAGTTCTTC. Its protein is CASRQLAGVSPYNEQFF. The whole variable domain, remainder taken from reference TRBV5-6 and TRBJ2-1, is DAGVTQSPTHLIKTRGQQVTLRCSPKSGHDTVSWYQQALGQGPQFIFQYYEEEERQRGNFPDRFSGHQFPNYSSELNVNALLLGDSALYLCASRQLAGVSPYNEQFFGPGTRLTVL.

V usage is TRBV7-3 and J usage is TRBJ2-5; tentatively, D is TRBD2 (5 bases). The germline gives CDR1 SGHTA, CDR2 FQGTGA. V was pared by 2 bases and J by 2 bases, with 15 bases between. The CDR3 is 16 residues long. This CDR3 reads CASSLGWGAIQETQYF. The CDR3 DNA is TGTGCCAGCAGCTTAGGGTGGGGAGCTATTCAAGAGACCCAGTACTTC.

This chain connects TRBV19 to TRBJ1-2; D remains unclear. V was shortened by 4 bases and J by 2 bases, with 20 bases between the two germline ends. The CDR3 is made up of 17 amino acids. Germline lookup yields CDR1 LNHDA and CDR2 SQIVND (reference sequence). For the CDR3, the DNA is TGTGCCAGTAGTACAGGACTCCATCAATCCCAGAACTATGGCTACACCTTC. Amino acid sequence: CASSTGLHQSQNYGYTF.

The rearrangement links TRBV28 to TRBJ2-3; tentatively, D is TRBD1 (6 bases). The CDR3 runs to 15 residues. The germline gives CDR1 MDHEN, CDR2 SYDVKM. The V and J ends lost 6 bases and 2 bases respectively, with 15 bases between them. This chain's CDR3 is CASSGTQGFTDTQYF. The CDR3 nucleotides are TGTGCCAGCAGCGGGACACAGGGATTCACAGATACGCAGTATTTT.

This chain links TRBV5-1 with TRBJ2-7, with TRBD1 as a possible D gene (6 bases). The CDR3 extends over 12 amino acids. The germline V gene has CDR1 SGHRS and CDR2 YFSETQ. V lost 2 bases and J 6 bases, leaving 9 bases between the germline ends. The CDR3 here is CASSLGQSEQYF. The CDR3 DNA reads as TGCGCCAGCAGCTTAGGACAGAGCGAGCAGTACTTC.

The chain is built from TRBV6-6 and TRBJ2-4; 7 bases are shared with TRBD1. V was clipped by 5 bases and J by 3 bases; unmatched bases: 16. CDR3 size: 18 residues. Germline CDR1 and CDR2: MNHNY and SVGAGI (reference sequence). The CDR3 loop reads CASSPWTGLPIGKNIQYF. CDR3 bases: TGTGCCAGCAGTCCCTGGACAGGATTGCCCATTGGCAAAAACATTCAGTACTTC.

V and J are TRBV7-8 and TRBJ1-5; 7 bases fit TRBD1. This CDR3 is built from 14 residues. The V gene end was trimmed by 1 base and the J gene end by 4 bases; junction bases not matched to a gene: 1. Per germline, CDR1 SGHVS and CDR2 FQNEAQ. The CDR3 nucleotides are TGTGCCAGCAGCTTAGGACAGGGTAATCAGCCCCAGCATTTT. It is translated as CASSLGQGNQPQHF.

The genes are TRBV28 and TRBJ1-2; D is possibly TRBD1 (5 bases). CDR1 MDHEN and CDR2 SYDVKM come from the germline V gene. V lost 2 bases to trimming and J lost 8 bases, with 21 bases between them. The CDR3 sequence is 16 residues long. CDR3 DNA sequence: TGTGCCAGCAGTTTAGACACAGGTGGGAGAGCGGGAGGCTACACCTTC. It yields the protein CASSLDTGGRAGGYTF.

The chain employs TRBV6-6 and TRBJ1-1; TRBD1 agrees at 7 bases. This CDR3 is 14 amino acids long. The V segment lost 0 bases and the J segment 9 bases; nucleotides outside the gene matches: 7. CDR1 MNHNY and CDR2 SVGAGI come from the germline V gene (reference sequence). The DNA of the CDR3 is TGTGCCAGCAGTTACTCGTCGGAGGGGGCCCAAGCTTTCTTT. The encoded protein is CASSYSSEGAQAFF.

This clone was recorded once. The V and J genes are TRBV3-1 (or the pseudogene TRBV3-2) and TRBJ2-3; TRBD2 matches at 13 bases. The CDR3 contains 16 residues. Germline V gives CDR1 LGHDT, CDR2 YNNKEL (reference sequence). With V trimmed by 4 bases and J by 2 bases, 3 bases remained unmatched. CDR3 nucleotide sequence: TGTGCCAGCAGCCCGGGACTAGCGGGGATCACAGATACGCAGTATTTT. Translating it yields CASSPGLAGITDTQYF.

The count of this clone is one. The chain joins TRBV6-5 to TRBJ2-2, with D possibly TRBD1 on 5 matching bases. Germline V lookup: CDR1 MNHEY, CDR2 SVGAGI. Trimming pared 6 bases from V and 7 bases from J, leaving 15 bases between. The CDR3 is 14 residues long. The CDR3 bases are TGTGCCAGCAGCCCGTTGGACACAGTCGGGGAGCTGTTTTTT. Protein: CASSPLDTVGELFF.

The rearrangement links TRBV19 to TRBJ2-3, with TRBD1 as a possible D gene (6 bases). V lost 8 bases and J lost 6, with 21 bases in between. From germline, CDR1 is LNHDA and CDR2 SQIVND (reference sequence). CDR3 length: 15 residues. The CDR3 DNA sequence: TGTGCCAGTGCCCGAAACGGACAGTTGGGGGATACGCAGTATTTT. Translated: CASARNGQLGDTQYF.

The rearrangement joins TRBV24-1 to TRBJ2-7, with TRBD1 matching 8 bases. The V segment lost 5 bases and the J segment 3 bases; nucleotides outside the gene matches: 8. CDR3 length: 15 residues. CDR1 and CDR2 (germline): KGHDR, SFDVKD. The CDR3 region is CATSGMGQAGYEQYF. CDR3 nucleotide sequence: TGTGCCACCAGTGGCATGGGACAGGCCGGCTACGAGCAGTACTTC.

As concerns this clone: Other DNA sequences of this sample code for an identical CDR3. DNA of the CDR3: TGCAGCGTTCGACAGGCCCTGAACACTGAAGCTTTCTTT. As protein: CSVRQALNTEAFF. J is TRBJ1-1 and V is TRBV29-1; possibly TRBD1 for D (6 bases). This CDR3 is 13 amino acids long. CDR1 SQVTM and CDR2 ANQGSEA come from the germline V gene. V was trimmed by 5 bases and J by 0 bases, leaving 10 bases between them.

CDR3 amino acids: CASSISGVGSYEQYF. The CDR3 DNA reads TGTGCCAGTAGTATAAGCGGAGTCGGGTCCTACGAGCAGTACTTC. V gene TRBV19 combines with J gene TRBJ2-7; possibly TRBD2 for D (5 bases). V was shortened by 2 bases and J by 1 base, with 12 bases between the two germline ends. Germline V gene lookup returns CDR1 LNHDA and CDR2 SQIVND (reference sequence). This CDR3 has 15 amino acids.

The J gene is TRBJ1-2, the V gene TRBV5-1, with 7 positions matching TRBD1. Looked up from germline, CDR1 is SGHRS and CDR2 is YFSETQ. The CDR3 contains 14 residues. V lost 1 base, J lost 5 bases, and 5 bases stayed unmatched. The CDR3 region is CASSLKGAGYGYTF. CDR3 nucleotide sequence: TGCGCCAGCAGCTTGAAGGGGGCGGGATATGGCTACACCTTC.

This rearrangement joins TRBV27 to TRBJ1-1; D remains unclear. CDR3 length: 13 amino acids. The germline gives CDR1 MNHEY, CDR2 SMNVEV (reference sequence). Deletions cut 6 bases from V and 1 base from J, with 9 bases between. This CDR3 reads CASSLRENTEAFF. The DNA of the CDR3 is TGTGCCAGCAGCCTCCGGGAGAACACTGAAGCTTTCTTT.

V usage is TRBV25-1 and J usage is TRBJ2-1, with D perhaps TRBD2 (6 bases). The CDR3 is 14 amino acids. Germline V CDR1 and CDR2: MGHDK, SYGVNS. Trimming left V 7 bases short and J 7 bases short, with 17 bases between. CDR3 nucleotides: TGTGCCAGCACTCTGTCCAATGGGGGGAATGAGCAGTTCTTC. Translation: CASTLSNGGNEQFF.

The chain joins TRBV6-6 to TRBJ2-3; D is ambiguous. This CDR3 is 14 amino acids long. Germline lookup yields CDR1 MNHNY and CDR2 SVGAGI (reference sequence). V lost 10 bases and J lost 2, with 16 bases in between. The CDR3 reads CATEAVAPTDTQYF. The CDR3 bases are TGTGCCACCGAGGCGGTAGCCCCCACAGATACGCAGTATTTT.

The V gene is TRBV28, the J gene TRBJ2-7; the D is unclear. Trimming shortened V by 4 bases and J by 4 bases, and 17 bases separated the two germline ends. The CDR3 loop spans 15 amino acids. Germline assignment: CDR1 MDHEN and CDR2 SYDVKM. This CDR3 reads CASSSPPPGRYEQYF. The CDR3 coding sequence is TGTGCCAGCAGTTCCCCCCCGCCCGGCAGGTACGAGCAGTACTTC.

V is TRBV6-5 and J is TRBJ1-1, with D tentatively TRBD1 (5 bases). The CDR3 sequence is 14 residues long. Trimming shortened V by 5 bases and J by 1 base, and 11 bases separated the two germline ends. The germline CDR1 and CDR2 sequences are MNHEY and SVGAGI. CDR3 sequence (DNA): TGTGCCAGCAGTACCGGGACTCAGAACACTGAAGCTTTCTTT. Translated, it gives CASSTGTQNTEAFF.

CDR3 region: CASSWTGGADGYTF. The CDR3 DNA sequence: TGTGCCAGCAGTTGGACAGGGGGCGCCGATGGCTACACCTTC. The chain carries TRBV6-6 and TRBJ1-2, with 11 bases aligning to TRBD1. Losses at the gene ends were 4 bases for V and 6 bases for J; bases not matched to a gene: 4. The CDR3 totals 14 residues. In germline, CDR1 is MNHNY, CDR2 SVGAGI (reference sequence).

V gene TRBV6-5 combines with J gene TRBJ2-1, with TRBD1 identical over 11 bases. The CDR3 has 15 residues. J gave up 3 bases and V 7 bases, and 5 bases lay outside the gene matches. Germline-derived CDR1 and CDR2 are MNHEY and SVGAGI. The chain's CDR3 is CASTQDRGLYNEQFF. CDR3 DNA: TGTGCCAGCACCCAGGACAGGGGGCTCTACAATGAGCAGTTCTTC.